The present TCR beta chain was sequenced within a study of T cell changes during pregnancy in multiple sclerosis. The CDR3 is made up of 16 amino acids. The repertoire was sequenced with immunoSEQ multiplex PCR; TCRdb's copy has only in-frame clones and lacks some. The table has roughly 100,000 clones, 85% to 95% seen once; the top ten hold less than 2%. Here the sequenced sample was peripheral blood, taken after pregnancy. This clonotype was obtained from a female donor with multiple sclerosis, enrolled in a pregnancy study. This sequence joins TRBV21-1 and TRBJ2-1; the table's D call, TRBD2, has no DNA check behind it. TRBV21-1 is a pseudogene segment. CDR3 nucleotide sequence: TGTGCCAGCGAGACAAAGGGACTAGCGGGGTACAATGAGCAGTTCTTC. It is translated as CASETKGLAGYNEQFF.